One and the same sample provided the 18 T cell receptor beta chains below, sequenced in a study of T cell repertoires in cytomegalovirus infection. Using its own MiXCR run on the reads, TCRdb lists one record per CDR3 protein. The sample lists fewer than 550,000 distinct CDR3 sequences, around 11% occurring once. The sample was PBMCs. The receptors were gathered from a human donor in good health (CMV status not recorded). Some clones in this sample may be carry-over from other donors' samples.

Many counts were recorded for this clonotype. At one boundary the junction diverges from the germline segment, which might be a read error. The chain uses TRBV5-1 and TRBJ2-2; D is ambiguous. Looked up from germline, CDR1 is SGHRS and CDR2 is YFSETQ. This CDR3 is built from 12 residues. The CDR3 loop reads CASSLAAGELFF. The DNA of the CDR3 is TGTGCCAGCAGCTTAGCTGCCGGGGAGCTGTTTTTT. Based on the CDR3 plus reference TRBV5-1 and TRBJ2-2, the full variable domain is KAGVTQTPRYLIKTRGQQVTLSCSPISGHRSVSWYQQTPGQGLQFLFEYFSETQRNKGNFPGRFSGRQFSNSRSEMNVSTLELGDSALYLCASSLAAGELFFGEGSRLTVL.

This clonotype is a singleton in its sample. The rearrangement uses TRBV29-1 and TRBJ1-1, with TRBD1 matching over 7 bases. The CDR3 is 16 amino acids. V lost 0 bases, J lost 0 bases, and 7 bases stayed unmatched. Germline V lookup: CDR1 SQVTM, CDR2 ANQGSEA. The DNA of the CDR3 is TGCAGCGTTGAAGACAGGGGGTTTGTCATGAACACTGAAGCTTTCTTT. Translation: CSVEDRGFVMNTEAFF. Looking up the rest from reference TRBV29-1 and TRBJ1-1 gives the full variable domain: SAVISQKPSRDICQRGTSLTIQCQVDSQVTMMFWYRQQPGQSLTLIATANQGSEATYESGFVIDKFPISRPNLTFSTLTVSNMSPEDSSIYLCSVEDRGFVMNTEAFFGQGTRLTVV.

This clonotype was observed at least ten times. The CDR3 coding sequence is TGTGCCAGCAGCTTAGATCGTCGTCTAGTCTATGAGCAGTTCTTC. This sequence encodes CASSLDRRLVYEQFF. The rearrangement uses TRBV7-2 and TRBJ2-1; D not resolved. The length of the CDR3 is 15 residues. Per the germline V gene, CDR1 is SGHTA and CDR2 is FQGNSA. Trimming took 1 base from V and 8 from J, leaving 15 bases between them.

Concerning this clonotype itself: A much larger clone lies one base from this, so it may be a read error. CDR3 DNA sequence: TGTGCCAGCAGTGAAGCTCGGGGACCTCAAGCTTTCTTT. This sequence encodes CASSEARGPQAFF. The J gene is TRBJ1-1, the V gene TRBV6-1; possible D gene TRBD1, 5 bases. Germline V gene sequence: CDR1 MNHNS, CDR2 SASEGT. The CDR3 is 13 residues long. V lost 0 bases to trimming and J lost 9 bases, with 11 bases between them.

This clonotype was seen at least ten times. The rearrangement uses TRBV19 and TRBJ1-2; D gene unclear. Trimming removed 3 bases from V and 3 bases from J, with 11 bases in between. The CDR3 runs 14 residues. Germline assignment: CDR1 LNHDA and CDR2 SQIVND (reference sequence). The CDR3: CASSIPGPDYGYTF. The DNA of the CDR3 is TGTGCCAGTAGTATCCCAGGTCCGGACTATGGCTACACCTTC.

This clonotype was seen at least ten times. This chain links TRBV11-2 with TRBJ2-6, with 9 bases identical to TRBD1. The CDR3 totals 17 residues. The V gene's germline CDR1 is SGHAT and CDR2 FQNNGV. V was clipped by 3 bases and J by 1 base; unmatched bases: 4. CDR3 protein: CASSLTGGNSGANVLTF. The CDR3 DNA sequence: TGTGCCAGCAGCTTGACAGGGGGTAATTCTGGGGCCAACGTCCTGACTTTC.

The V and J genes are TRBV20-1 and TRBJ2-1; unclear D gene. The CDR3 extends over 13 amino acids. CDR1 is DFQATT, CDR2 SNEGSKA, per germline (reference sequence). Between the trimmed V and J ends, which lost 0 bases and 10 bases, there was a span of 13 bases. CDR3 in DNA: TGCAGTGCTAGAGAGGGCAATCGGTTGGAGCAGTTCTTC. Protein: CSAREGNRLEQFF.

The chain combines TRBV29-1 with TRBJ2-7; D may be TRBD2 (6 bases). Germline CDR1 and CDR2: SQVTM and ANQGSEA. The CDR3 covers 13 residues. The ends were cut back, 3 bases at V and 6 bases at J, with 15 bases in the middle. CDR3 nucleotide sequence: TGCAGCGTTGAGGTGACTAGTATCGGCGAGCAGTACTTC. This translates into CSVEVTSIGEQYF.

V usage is TRBV11-3 and J usage is TRBJ1-5; no firm D call. Germline V CDR1 and CDR2: SGHNT, YENEEA. The V and J ends lost 1 base and 3 bases respectively, with 10 bases between them. CDR3 length: 15 amino acids. In DNA, the CDR3 is TGTGCCAGCAGCTTAGGCAGGTTTAACAATCAGCCCCAGCATTTT. Its translation: CASSLGRFNNQPQHF. Based on the CDR3 plus reference TRBV11-3 and TRBJ1-5, the full variable domain is EAGVVQSPRYKIIEKKQPVAFWCNPISGHNTLYWYLQNLGQGPELLIRYENEEAVDDSQLPKDRFSAERLKGVDSTLKIQPAELGDSAVYLCASSLGRFNNQPQHFGDGTRLSIL.

The chain carries TRBV3-1 and TRBJ2-2, with D maybe TRBD1 (6 bases). Germline V gives CDR1 LGHDT, CDR2 YNNKEL (reference sequence). Trimming shortened V by 3 bases and J by 1 base, and 12 bases separated the two germline ends. The CDR3 contains 16 residues. CDR3 DNA: TGTGCCAGCAGCCATACCCTGACAGGGAACACCGGGGAGCTGTTTTTT. Protein: CASSHTLTGNTGELFF.

This clonotype was seen repeatedly, ten times or more. This rearrangement joins TRBV12-3 or TRBV12-4 to TRBJ2-2; 9 positions match TRBD2. V shed 3 bases, J shed 6 bases, and the junction held 5 bases outside the gene matches. The CDR3 spans 15 residues. CDR3 bases: TGTGCCAGCAGTTTGGCGGGGGGGCTCGCCGGGGAGCTGTTTTTT. Its protein product is CASSLAGGLAGELFF.

The J gene is TRBJ1-1, the V gene TRBV11-2; the D gene is possibly TRBD1 (5 bases). The ends were cut back, 1 base at V and 3 bases at J, with 21 bases in the middle. The CDR3 loop spans 18 amino acids. The V gene's germline CDR1 is SGHAT and CDR2 FQNNGV. CDR3 DNA: TGTGCCAGCAGCTTAGTGTATTCGGGGGAGGGGTTACACACTGAAGCTTTCTTT. Amino acid sequence: CASSLVYSGEGLHTEAFF.

This chain's CDR3 is CASSPQKMGEQYF. CDR3 coding DNA: TGTGCCAGTAGTCCCCAGAAAATGGGCGAGCAGTACTTC. The V gene is TRBV19, the J gene TRBJ2-7; D not resolved. V lost 5 bases and J lost 6, with 14 bases in between. This CDR3 spans 13 amino acids. Germline loops: CDR1 LNHDA, CDR2 SQIVND (reference sequence).

The table lists this clonotype with many counts. The chain has TRBV30 and TRBJ1-2; no reliable D call. The CDR3 totals 13 residues. Germline CDR1 GTSNPN, CDR2 SVGIG (reference sequence). Trimming took 0 bases from V and 4 from J, leaving 9 bases between them. Written as DNA, the CDR3 is TGTGCCTGGAGTGTACTCCGCCCCTATGGCTACACCTTC. Translated: CAWSVLRPYGYTF.

This clonotype was recorded at least ten times. The rearrangement joins TRBV5-1 to TRBJ2-1; 7 nucleotides align to TRBD2. From germline, CDR1 is SGHRS and CDR2 YFSETQ. The V gene end was trimmed by 2 bases and the J gene end by 2 bases; junction bases not matched to a gene: 10. This CDR3 contains 17 residues. The CDR3 DNA follows: TGCGCCAGCAGCTTTTCTGAGCGGGACTCAACCTACAATGAGCAGTTCTTC. This encodes CASSFSERDSTYNEQFF.

The chain joins TRBV20-1 to TRBJ2-5, with TRBD2 matching over 8 bases. The V gene's germline CDR1 is DFQATT and CDR2 SNEGSKA (reference sequence). The CDR3 spans 16 residues. V shed 6 bases and J 0 bases; nucleotides not matched to a gene: 12. The CDR3 sequence is CSARTSRDLYQETQYF. The CDR3 region has the DNA TGCAGTGCCAGGACTAGCAGGGACCTGTACCAAGAGACCCAGTACTTC.

This clonotype was seen repeatedly, ten times or more. The rearrangement links TRBV10-3 to TRBJ2-3; D not certain. The V and J ends lost 3 bases and 4 bases respectively, with 2 bases between them. The CDR3 spans 11 residues. The germline V gene has CDR1 ENHRY and CDR2 SYGVKD. The CDR3 protein is CAISDADTQYF. In nucleotides, the CDR3 is TGTGCCATCAGTGATGCAGATACGCAGTATTTT.

The V and J genes are TRBV20-1 and TRBJ2-3, with 7 bases lining up with TRBD2. The germline V gene has CDR1 DFQATT and CDR2 SNEGSKA (reference sequence). J lost 11 bases, V lost 0 bases, and 2 bases had no gene match. The CDR3 contains 11 residues. The CDR3 nucleotides are TGCAGTGCTAGAGAAGGGACTAAGCAGTATTTT. The encoded protein is CSAREGTKQYF.